This T cell receptor (beta chain) appears in the sequencing data of a study of high-grade serous ovarian cancer treatment subgroups. Tumor samples were obtained before definitive surgery or chemotherapy. Trimming at V came to 4 bases and at J to 1 base, leaving 7 bases not matched to a gene. Germline lookup yields CDR1 MGHRA and CDR2 YSYEKL. This CDR3 region has 18 residues. TCRdb keeps only in-frame clones here, not all; method: immunoSEQ multiplex PCR. This sample has about 3,100 clones, with about 77% found just once. This TCR was sampled from a human donor with high-grade serous ovarian cancer. Sequencing input: tumor tissue. The gene calls are TRBV4-1 and TRBJ2-1, with 13 bases matching TRBD2. The CDR3 region has the DNA TGCGCCAGCAGCCTACTAGCGGGAGGGCCTAGGTCCTACAATGAGCAGTTCTTC. Translation: CASSLLAGGPRSYNEQFF.